The clone carrying this T cell receptor beta chain was recorded at least ten times. Its specificity is unknown. The data stem from a study of molecular identifiers for immune sequencing clone quantification. Overall study results and limits: Jurkat TCR RNA spiked in from one cell could reportedly be detected among approximately 1 million naive cells.

Listed TCR primers and previously described methods were used for bulk TCR libraries. TCRdb redid the calling of the PCR reads with MiXCR, one entry per CDR3 protein. This table holds about 320,000 distinct CDR3 sequences, roughly 24% found once. Trimming shortened V by 6 bases and J by 2 bases, and 16 bases separated the two germline ends. Germline V gene sequence: CDR1 SEHNR, CDR2 FQNEAQ (reference sequence). CDR3 length equals 15 residues. Naive CD8 T cells, phenotype CD8+CD4-CCR7+CD45RA+, were sorted. This sequence joins TRBV7-9 and TRBJ2-5, with TRBD2 as a possible D gene (5 bases). Sequencing was performed on naive CD8+ T cells from blood, with Jurkat cell RNA spiked in. Subset meaning: FACS-sorted CD8+CD4-CCR7+CD45RA+ naive T cells. The sequence was collected from a human donor in good health. Some libraries in this study had Jurkat cell RNA spiked in. In nucleotides, the CDR3 is TGTGCCAGCAGACCTAGCACCGGCCTACAAGAGACCCAGTACTTC. Translation gives CASRPSTGLQETQYF.